This T cell receptor beta chain comes out of a study of blood T cell repertoires in COVID-19. Study as a whole: T cells, B-cell-depleted T cells, or PBMCs supplied cDNA or gDNA.

Germline CDR1 reads SGHKS; CDR2 reads YYEKEE (reference sequence). V gave up 3 bases and J gave up 1 base, with 5 bases separating them. This CDR3 spans 13 amino acids. The protocol was immunoSEQ multiplex PCR, while the TCRdb copy is restricted to in-frame clones and leaves out a portion. The table lists over 85,000 clones, more than 75% of them singletons, with roughly 6.8% in the top ten. The TCR comes from a human donor with acute or convalescent COVID-19. The donor label of this sample is uncertain. The J gene is TRBJ1-5, the V gene TRBV5-5; D is possibly TRBD1 (5 bases). The specimen was peripheral blood. CDR3 sequence (DNA): TGTGCCAGCAGCTGGACAAGCAATCAGCCCCAGCATTTT. Amino acid sequence: CASSWTSNQPQHF.